This T cell receptor (beta chain) was sequenced during a study of T cells in localized non-small cell lung cancer. Clones were sequenced by immunoSEQ multiplex PCR, and TCRdb holds only the in-frame ones, with some missing. The sample carries approximately 19,000 clones, approximately 80% recorded once. About this clone itself: The antigen is undetermined.

Study-level points and caveats: Of the top 100 tumor clones, median around 55 were in adjacent lung, approximately 28 among its top 100. Adjacent uninvolved lung had the highest clonality, suggesting focused antigen responses. The study linked higher blood T cell density to longer overall survival.

V lost 3 bases and J lost 11, with 13 bases in between. Germline CDR1 reads SQVTM; CDR2 reads ANQGSEA. The CDR3 sequence is 11 residues long. The starting material was peripheral blood, obtained before any cancer treatment. V gene TRBV29-1 combines with J gene TRBJ1-1, with D perhaps matching TRBD1 (6 bases). This TCR was sampled from a man between 40 and 69 years old with stage I lung adenocarcinoma. This CDR3 is CSVDDTGMAFF. DNA of the CDR3: TGCAGCGTTGATGACACAGGGATGGCTTTCTTT.